A single sample is the source of the 32 T cell receptor beta chains below, sequenced in a study of response to subunit inactivated influenza vaccine (dated by TCRdb to the late 2010s). The library was built by means of RT-PCR. The data were produced on an Illumina HiSeq 2500. TCRdb trimmed public reads at Q25 via fastp, called clones via MiXCR and kept in-frame beta chains. Rows merge per CDR3 protein into single entries with the most common DNA and genes. Present in this sample are roughly 290,000 distinct CDR3 sequences, just over 20% of which were seen just once. Jointly, the top ten make up 10% of the sample. The material sequenced was PBMCs from blood, taken around 22 months after vaccination. These receptors originate from a man aged 45 to 70 who received an inactivated influenza vaccine. Donor details come from another sample of the same person, matched by shared clones.

This clonotype showed up just a few times. The chain has TRBV27 and TRBJ2-6, with unresolved D. V was pared by 2 bases and J by 0 bases, with 5 bases between. The CDR3 loop spans 15 amino acids. Germline CDR1 MNHEY, CDR2 SMNVEV (reference sequence). The chain's CDR3 is CASSLHSSGANVLTF. The CDR3 DNA reads TGTGCCAGCAGTTTACACAGCTCTGGGGCCAACGTCCTGACTTTC.

The gene calls are TRBV7-9 and TRBJ1-5; D is ambiguous. CDR3 size: 14 residues. Trimming stripped 6 bases from V and 6 bases from J, with 15 bases between. Germline V lookup: CDR1 SEHNR, CDR2 FQNEAQ (reference sequence). CDR3 DNA sequence: TGTGCCAGCAGTCTAAGCTCCGAGGCTCAGCCCCAGCATTTT. Amino acid sequence: CASSLSSEAQPQHF.

The CDR3 sequence is CSARPASEGAILSGNTIYF. The CDR3 DNA sequence: TGCAGTGCTAGACCCGCAAGCGAGGGGGCCATACTCTCAGGAAACACCATATATTTT. This chain uses TRBV20-1 with TRBJ1-3, with 7 bases that match TRBD1. Unmatched junction bases numbered 20, after V lost 2 bases and J lost 4 bases. The CDR3 totals 19 residues. The germline CDR1 and CDR2 sequences are DFQATT and SNEGSKA (reference sequence).

CDR3 loop: CASNGLAGTDTQYF. The CDR3 DNA follows: TGTGCCAGCAACGGACTAGCGGGCACAGATACGCAGTATTTT. The chain recombines TRBV2 with TRBJ2-3; TRBD2 matches at 10 bases. Germline V gives CDR1 SNHLY, CDR2 FYNNEI. The junction had 2 bases not matched to a gene; V was cut back by 7 bases and J by 1 base. This CDR3 has 14 amino acids.

This clonotype was detected only a few times. V is TRBV3-1 and J is TRBJ2-1; D may be TRBD2 (7 bases). The V and J ends lost 1 base and 2 bases respectively, with 12 bases between them. This CDR3 is built from 16 residues. Per germline, CDR1 LGHDT and CDR2 YNNKEL (reference sequence). The CDR3 protein is CASSQVGGHPYNEQFF. The CDR3 nucleotides are TGTGCCAGCAGCCAAGTGGGGGGGCACCCCTACAATGAGCAGTTCTTC.

The chain couples TRBV5-6 to TRBJ2-2, with TRBD2 matching 10 bases. This CDR3 comprises 18 residues. Trimming cost V 4 bases and J 4 bases; bases outside gene matches: 13. Germline CDR1 reads SGHDT; CDR2 reads YYEEEE. This CDR3 reads CASSPRQSGGALTGELFF. In DNA, the CDR3 is TGTGCCAGCAGCCCGAGACAGAGCGGGGGGGCCCTCACCGGGGAGCTGTTTTTT.

The chain employs TRBV15 and TRBJ2-1; tentative D call: TRBD2 (5 bases). The CDR3 is 12 residues long. Germline CDR1 LNHNV, CDR2 YYDKDF (reference sequence). Trimming shortened V by 0 bases and J by 10 bases, and 7 bases separated the two germline ends. CDR3 sequence reads: CATSREAGEQFF. CDR3 bases: TGTGCCACCAGCAGAGAGGCGGGCGAGCAGTTCTTC.

This clonotype has only a few counts. V is TRBV4-1 and J is TRBJ2-7; the D gene could be TRBD1 or TRBD2 (8 bases each). Germline V CDR1 and CDR2: MGHRA, YSYEKL. V dropped 2 bases and J dropped 3 bases, with 35 bases sitting between them. CDR3 length: 22 residues. The CDR3 coding sequence is TGCGCCAGCAGCCAATTACCGGGACAGGCCCATATACGCGCGGGGGGTCTCTACGAGCAGTACTTC. Translating gives CASSQLPGQAHIRAGGLYEQYF.

V and J are TRBV28 and TRBJ1-4, with 9 bases matching TRBD1. After removal of 8 bases from V and 10 bases from J, the junction contained 11 bases not matched to a gene. Germline V gives CDR1 MDHEN, CDR2 SYDVKM. This CDR3 region has 14 residues. The CDR3 region has the DNA TGTGCCAGCTGCAGCCGGGACAGGGATCGAAAACTGTTTTTT. Amino acid sequence: CASCSRDRDRKLFF.

This sequence joins TRBV29-1 and TRBJ1-4, with 10 positions matching TRBD1. With V trimmed by 4 bases and J by 8 bases, 10 bases remained unmatched. CDR3 length equals 15 residues. CDR1 is SQVTM and CDR2 is ANQGSEA in the germline V gene. The CDR3 sequence: CSVGPRTGGGEKLFF. The CDR3, as DNA: TGCAGCGTTGGCCCCCGGACAGGGGGGGGCGAAAAACTGTTTTTT.

This clonotype was found a few times. The rearrangement joins TRBV5-1 to TRBJ1-2; D uncertain. This CDR3 has 14 residues. V was shortened by 0 bases and J by 0 bases, with 6 bases between the two germline ends. The V gene's germline CDR1 is SGHRS and CDR2 YFSETQ. CDR3 region: CASSLDGANYGYTF. The CDR3 DNA reads as TGCGCCAGCAGCTTGGATGGCGCTAACTATGGCTACACCTTC.

This clonotype was seen more than once but under ten times. The chain links TRBV7-2 to TRBJ1-2, with D perhaps TRBD1 (5 bases). Germline V gene data show CDR1 as SGHTA and CDR2 as FQGNSA. Trimming shortened V by 5 bases and J by 0 bases, and 13 bases separated the two germline ends. The length of the CDR3 is 15 residues. As DNA, the CDR3 is TGTGCCAGCAGCCATCCCCAGGGACCTAACTATGGCTACACCTTC. It encodes CASSHPQGPNYGYTF.

This clonotype occurred a few times. CDR3 bases: TGTGCCAGCAGTCCAGCAGGGAGGCTAGCCGGGGAGCTGTTTTTT. It specifies CASSPAGRLAGELFF. V gene TRBV12-3 or TRBV12-4 combines with J gene TRBJ2-2; D may be TRBD2 (6 bases). The V end lost 5 bases, the J end lost 6 bases, and 16 bases lay between the germline ends. This CDR3 is 15 amino acids long.

CDR3 sequence: CASSILPMGAVDGYTF. Written as DNA, the CDR3 is TGTGCCAGTAGTATATTGCCAATGGGGGCGGTGGATGGCTACACCTTC. The genes are TRBV19 and TRBJ1-2, with D tentatively TRBD1 (6 bases). V gave up 2 bases and J gave up 6 bases, with 19 bases separating them. Per germline, CDR1 LNHDA and CDR2 SQIVND (reference sequence). The CDR3 is made up of 16 amino acids.

The chain employs TRBV4-1 and TRBJ1-2, with a weak D call TRBD1 (5 bases). CDR1 is MGHRA, CDR2 YSYEKL, per germline. The CDR3 is made up of 16 amino acids. Between the trimmed V and J ends, which lost 0 bases and 0 bases, there was a span of 11 bases. CDR3 loop: CASSQDHQGANYGYTF. The CDR3 DNA follows: TGCGCCAGCAGCCAAGATCACCAGGGAGCTAACTATGGCTACACCTTC.

This clonotype has just a few counts. The J gene is TRBJ1-1, the V gene TRBV15, with a tentative D call TRBD1 (5 bases). The V and J ends lost 4 bases and 5 bases respectively, with 11 bases between them. Germline assignment: CDR1 LNHNV and CDR2 YYDKDF (reference sequence). The length of the CDR3 is 13 residues. The CDR3: CATSISGGTEAFF. The DNA for the CDR3 is TGTGCCACCAGCATTTCTGGGGGAACTGAAGCTTTCTTT.

This clonotype was detected a few times. This chain links TRBV18 with TRBJ1-5, with no clear D. With 2 bases removed from V and 2 bases from J, the gap between germline ends came to 7 bases. Looked up from germline, CDR1 is KGHSH and CDR2 is LQKENI. The CDR3 is made up of 14 amino acids. The CDR3 DNA reads TGTGCCAGCTCACCAGGGTTCGGCAATCAGCCCCAGCATTTT. It codes for CASSPGFGNQPQHF.

The chain joins TRBV11-2 to TRBJ1-2; a possible D gene is TRBD1 (5 bases). The V gene lost 6 bases and the J gene lost 2 bases, with 16 bases spanning the gap. The germline V gene has CDR1 SGHAT and CDR2 FQNNGV. The CDR3 contains 15 residues. The CDR3 protein is CASRRPGRTNYGYTF. As DNA, the CDR3 is TGTGCCAGCAGGAGACCAGGGAGGACCAACTATGGCTACACCTTC.

In this sample, this clonotype turned up many times. The V call is TRBV30, the J call TRBJ1-2; D gene unclear. The CDR3 is 14 residues long. V lost 2 bases and J 3 bases, leaving 13 bases between the germline ends. The germline V gene encodes CDR1 GTSNPN and CDR2 SVGIG (reference sequence). DNA for the CDR3: TGTGCCTGGAGTTTTTGGAGGCAGGACTATGGCTACACCTTC. Translation gives CAWSFWRQDYGYTF.

This clonotype appeared a few times. The rearrangement joins TRBV20-1 to TRBJ1-1; perhaps TRBD1 as D (5 bases). The CDR3 totals 16 residues. Trimming took off 1 base at V and 1 base at J, with 16 bases between the two ends. Germline CDR1 and CDR2: DFQATT and SNEGSKA (reference sequence). The CDR3 loop reads CSARGGPDNANTEAFF. Written as DNA, the CDR3 is TGCAGTGCTAGAGGAGGGCCGGACAACGCGAACACTGAAGCTTTCTTT.

As regards this clonotype: This clone may be a read error of a much larger clone one base away. This chain joins TRBV20-1 and TRBJ1-5; perhaps TRBD1 as D (5 bases). Germline loops: CDR1 DFQATT, CDR2 SNEGSKA (reference sequence). The CDR3 is made up of 12 amino acids. The CDR3 bases are TGCAGTGCTAGAGCGGGGGATCAGGCCCAGCATTTT. It is translated as CSARAGDQAQHF.

This clonotype has a count of ten or more. The chain is built from TRBV7-9 and TRBJ2-3; D is ambiguous. CDR3 length equals 12 residues. Germline V gene lookup returns CDR1 SEHNR and CDR2 FQNEAQ (reference sequence). The V end was cut by 1 base, the J end by 5 bases, with 4 bases between. CDR3 DNA: TGTGCCAGCAGCTTAGTGATAGATACGCAGTATTTT. Translated, it gives CASSLVIDTQYF.

This clonotype appeared a few times. The V and J genes are TRBV12-3 or TRBV12-4 and TRBJ2-1, with 7 positions matching TRBD1. This CDR3 has 16 amino acids. The J segment lost 3 bases and the V segment lost 5 bases, leaving 10 bases of the junction unmatched. The CDR3 nucleotides are TGTGCCAGCAGTCGCGACAGGGTCGGAAACTACAATGAGCAGTTCTTC. It translates to CASSRDRVGNYNEQFF.

V is TRBV11-2 and J is TRBJ1-6; 9 bases line up with TRBD1. Trimming cost V 1 base and J 7 bases; bases outside gene matches: 2. CDR1 and CDR2 (germline): SGHAT, FQNNGV. The CDR3 consists of 15 residues. The CDR3 sequence: CASSLVDRGNSPLHF. The CDR3 DNA is TGTGCCAGCAGCTTAGTCGACAGGGGGAATTCACCCCTCCACTTT.

This clonotype was counted at least ten times. The gene calls are TRBV29-1 and TRBJ1-1, with D tentatively TRBD1 (5 bases). The CDR3 runs to 12 residues. Trimming took 5 bases from V and 1 from J, leaving 8 bases between them. Germline values: CDR1 SQVTM, CDR2 ANQGSEA. The CDR3 coding sequence is TGCAGCGTTAGTCAGGGGAACACTGAAGCTTTCTTT. The encoded protein is CSVSQGNTEAFF.

In its sample, this clonotype was seen many times. The rearrangement uses TRBV5-1 and TRBJ1-1; the D is unclear. V was trimmed by 0 bases and J by 1 base, leaving 10 bases between them. Germline V gene lookup returns CDR1 SGHRS and CDR2 YFSETQ. There are 15 residues in the CDR3. The CDR3 DNA reads as TGCGCCAGCAGCTTGGCCAGATTGCCGAACACTGAAGCTTTCTTT. Its protein product is CASSLARLPNTEAFF.

This clonotype turned up a few times. The genes are TRBV7-9 and TRBJ1-2; D remains ambiguous. This CDR3 contains 14 residues. Trimming took 5 bases from V and 6 from J, leaving 16 bases between them. Germline values: CDR1 SEHNR, CDR2 FQNEAQ (reference sequence). CDR3 in amino acids: CASSPWEGIHGYTF. The CDR3 coding sequence is TGTGCCAGCAGCCCCTGGGAGGGTATCCATGGCTACACCTTC.

This clonotype has a handful of counts. The rearrangement links TRBV28 to TRBJ2-1, with 7 bases aligning to TRBD2. Trimming cost V 4 bases and J 7 bases; bases outside gene matches: 7. The CDR3 is 14 amino acids. Germline loops: CDR1 MDHEN, CDR2 SYDVKM. DNA of the CDR3: TGTGCCAGCAGTTCCAGCGGGATTAATAATGAGCAGTTCTTC. Its protein is CASSSSGINNEQFF.

This clonotype was found many times. The chain carries TRBV7-9 and TRBJ1-3, with D unresolved. The germline V and J ends were trimmed by 1 base and 0 bases, with 13 bases remaining between them. The CDR3 length is 17 residues. Germline V gives CDR1 SEHNR, CDR2 FQNEAQ (reference sequence). CDR3 residues: CASSLEGQLYSGNTIYF. DNA for the CDR3: TGTGCCAGCAGCTTAGAGGGTCAGTTATACTCTGGAAACACCATATATTTT.

DNA of the CDR3: TGTGCCATCAGCCCACAGATCTCTGGGGCCAACGTCCTGACTTTC. Residues: CAISPQISGANVLTF. The chain carries TRBV10-3 and TRBJ2-6; D call uncertain. The ends were cut back, 6 bases at V and 0 bases at J, with 9 bases in the middle. The CDR3 is 15 residues long. The germline V gene encodes CDR1 ENHRY and CDR2 SYGVKD.

This clonotype was detected a few times. The rearrangement joins TRBV28 to TRBJ1-5, with D possibly being TRBD1 (5 bases). The CDR3 runs to 18 residues. Trimming left V 6 bases short and J 0 bases short, with 21 bases between. Germline V gene data show CDR1 as MDHEN and CDR2 as SYDVKM. CDR3 in DNA: TGTGCCAGCAGCCCTGGATCGGCATGGGGGTATAGCAATCAGCCCCAGCATTTT. Translation: CASSPGSAWGYSNQPQHF.

V and J are TRBV15 and TRBJ1-1, with TRBD1 as a possible D gene (6 bases). CDR3 length: 15 residues. The V gene's germline CDR1 is LNHNV and CDR2 YYDKDF (reference sequence). V shed 0 bases and J shed 4 bases, with 12 bases lying between them. CDR3 DNA: TGTGCCACCAGCAGAGATGCTAAAGGGGGCACTGAAGCTTTCTTT. Protein: CATSRDAKGGTEAFF.